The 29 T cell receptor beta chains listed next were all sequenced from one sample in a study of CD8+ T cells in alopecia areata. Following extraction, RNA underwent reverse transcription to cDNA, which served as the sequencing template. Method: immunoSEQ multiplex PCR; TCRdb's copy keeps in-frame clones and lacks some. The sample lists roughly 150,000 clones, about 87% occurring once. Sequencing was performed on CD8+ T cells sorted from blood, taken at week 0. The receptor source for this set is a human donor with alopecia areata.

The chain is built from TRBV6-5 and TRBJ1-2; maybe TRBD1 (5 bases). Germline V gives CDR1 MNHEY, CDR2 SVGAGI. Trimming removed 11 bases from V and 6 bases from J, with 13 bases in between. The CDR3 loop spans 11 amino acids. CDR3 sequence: CAERQGDGYTF. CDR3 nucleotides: TGTGCCGAACGGCAGGGAGATGGCTACACCTTC.

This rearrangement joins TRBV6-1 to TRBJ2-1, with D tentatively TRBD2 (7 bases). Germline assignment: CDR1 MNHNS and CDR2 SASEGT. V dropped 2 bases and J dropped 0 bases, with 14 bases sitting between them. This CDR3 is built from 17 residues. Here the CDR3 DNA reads TGTGCCAGCAGTGAACGGGGGGCTTCGAGCTCCTACAATGAGCAGTTCTTC. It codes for CASSERGASSSYNEQFF.

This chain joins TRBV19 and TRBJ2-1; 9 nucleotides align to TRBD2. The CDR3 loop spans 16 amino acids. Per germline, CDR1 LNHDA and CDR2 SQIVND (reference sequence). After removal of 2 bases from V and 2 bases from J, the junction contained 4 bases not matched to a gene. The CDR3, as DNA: TGTGCCAGTAGTATAAGTAGCGGGAGTACCTACAATGAGCAGTTCTTC. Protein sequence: CASSISSGSTYNEQFF.

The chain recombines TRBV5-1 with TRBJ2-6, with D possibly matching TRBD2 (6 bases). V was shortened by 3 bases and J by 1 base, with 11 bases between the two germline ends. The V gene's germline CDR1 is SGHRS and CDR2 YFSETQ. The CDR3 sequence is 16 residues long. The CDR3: CASSSELASGANVLTF. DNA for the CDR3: TGCGCCAGCAGCTCGGAGCTAGCGTCTGGGGCCAACGTCCTGACTTTC.

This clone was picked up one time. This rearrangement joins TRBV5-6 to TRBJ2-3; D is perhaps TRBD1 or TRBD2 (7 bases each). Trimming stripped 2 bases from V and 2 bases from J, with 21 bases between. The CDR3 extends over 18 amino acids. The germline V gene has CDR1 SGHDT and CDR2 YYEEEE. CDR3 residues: CASSFYIDREGFTDTQYF. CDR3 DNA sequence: TGTGCCAGCAGCTTTTATATCGACAGGGAGGGCTTCACAGATACGCAGTATTTT.

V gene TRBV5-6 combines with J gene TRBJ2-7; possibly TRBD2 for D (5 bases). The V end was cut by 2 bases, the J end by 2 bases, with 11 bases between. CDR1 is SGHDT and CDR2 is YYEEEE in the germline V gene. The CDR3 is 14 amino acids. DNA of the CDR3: TGTGCCAGCAGCTTCCAGCCGGGAACCTACGAGCAGTACTTC. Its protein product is CASSFQPGTYEQYF.

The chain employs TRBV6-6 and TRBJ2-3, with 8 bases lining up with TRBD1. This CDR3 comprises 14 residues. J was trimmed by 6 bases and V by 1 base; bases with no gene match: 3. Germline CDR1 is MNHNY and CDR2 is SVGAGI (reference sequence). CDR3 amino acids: CASSYWTGYDTQYF. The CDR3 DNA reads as TGTGCCAGCAGTTACTGGACAGGGTATGATACGCAGTATTTT.

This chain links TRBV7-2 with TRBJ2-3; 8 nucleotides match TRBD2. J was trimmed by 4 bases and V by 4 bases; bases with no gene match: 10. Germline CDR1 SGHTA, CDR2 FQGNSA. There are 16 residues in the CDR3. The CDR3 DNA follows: TGTGCCAGCAGCTCCATGACTAGCGTTGTCGCAGATACGCAGTATTTT. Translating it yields CASSSMTSVVADTQYF.

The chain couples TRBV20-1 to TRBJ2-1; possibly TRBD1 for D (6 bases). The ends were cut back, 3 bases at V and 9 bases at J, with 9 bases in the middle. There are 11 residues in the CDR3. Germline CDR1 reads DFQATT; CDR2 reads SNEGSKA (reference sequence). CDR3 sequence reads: CSASDRPEQFF. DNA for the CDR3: TGCAGTGCTAGCGACAGGCCTGAGCAGTTCTTC.

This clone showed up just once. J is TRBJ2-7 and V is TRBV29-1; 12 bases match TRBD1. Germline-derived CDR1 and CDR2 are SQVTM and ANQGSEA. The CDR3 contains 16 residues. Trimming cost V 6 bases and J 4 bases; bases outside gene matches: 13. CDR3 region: CSVVPGQGAGSYEQYF. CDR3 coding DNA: TGCAGCGTCGTCCCGGGACAGGGGGCTGGGTCGTACGAGCAGTACTTC.

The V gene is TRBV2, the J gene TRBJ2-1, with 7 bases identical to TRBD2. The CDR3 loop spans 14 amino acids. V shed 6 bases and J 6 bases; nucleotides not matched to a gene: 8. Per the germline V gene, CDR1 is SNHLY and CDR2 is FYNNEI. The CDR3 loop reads CASSLGLVGNEQFF. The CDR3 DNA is TGTGCCAGCAGCCTCGGACTAGTTGGCAATGAGCAGTTCTTC.

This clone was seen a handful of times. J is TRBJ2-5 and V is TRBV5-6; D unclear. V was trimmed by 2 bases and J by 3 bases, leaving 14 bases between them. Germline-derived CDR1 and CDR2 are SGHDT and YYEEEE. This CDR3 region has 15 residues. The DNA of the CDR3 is TGTGCCAGCAGCTTATACTACAGAAAGGAAGAGACCCAGTACTTC. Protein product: CASSLYYRKEETQYF.

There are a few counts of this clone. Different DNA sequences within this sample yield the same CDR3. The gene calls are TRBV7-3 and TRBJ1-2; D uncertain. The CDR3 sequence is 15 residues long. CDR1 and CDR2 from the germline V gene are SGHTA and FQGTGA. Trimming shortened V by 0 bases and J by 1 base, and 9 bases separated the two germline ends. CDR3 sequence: CASSLTGQVNYGYTF. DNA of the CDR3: TGTGCCAGCAGCTTAACGGGTCAGGTTAACTATGGCTACACCTTC.

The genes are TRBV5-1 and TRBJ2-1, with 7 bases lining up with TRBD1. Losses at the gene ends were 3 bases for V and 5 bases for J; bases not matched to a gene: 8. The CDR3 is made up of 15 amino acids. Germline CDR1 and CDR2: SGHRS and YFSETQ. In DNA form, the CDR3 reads TGCGCCAGCAGCTCAGGACAGGTTGTAAACAATGAGCAGTTCTTC. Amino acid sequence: CASSSGQVVNNEQFF.

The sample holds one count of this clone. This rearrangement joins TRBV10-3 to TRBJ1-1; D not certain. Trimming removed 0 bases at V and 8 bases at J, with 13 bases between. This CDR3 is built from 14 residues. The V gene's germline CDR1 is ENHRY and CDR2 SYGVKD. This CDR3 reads CAISESTRGWEAFF. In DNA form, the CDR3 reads TGTGCCATCAGTGAGTCGACTCGGGGTTGGGAAGCTTTCTTT.

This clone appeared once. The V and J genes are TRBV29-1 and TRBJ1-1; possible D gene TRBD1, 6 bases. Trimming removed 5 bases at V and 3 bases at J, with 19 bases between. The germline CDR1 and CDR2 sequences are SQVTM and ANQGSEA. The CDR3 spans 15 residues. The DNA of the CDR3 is TGCAGCGTTATTGCGAAGGGGGGATGGGACACTGAAGCTTTCTTT. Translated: CSVIAKGGWDTEAFF.

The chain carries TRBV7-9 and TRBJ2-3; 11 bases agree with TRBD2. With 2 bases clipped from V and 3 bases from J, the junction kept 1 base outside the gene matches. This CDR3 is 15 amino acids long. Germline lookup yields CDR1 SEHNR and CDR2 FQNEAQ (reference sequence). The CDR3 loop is CASSLLAGGTDTQYF. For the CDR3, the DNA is TGTGCCAGCAGCTTATTAGCGGGAGGGACAGATACGCAGTATTTT.

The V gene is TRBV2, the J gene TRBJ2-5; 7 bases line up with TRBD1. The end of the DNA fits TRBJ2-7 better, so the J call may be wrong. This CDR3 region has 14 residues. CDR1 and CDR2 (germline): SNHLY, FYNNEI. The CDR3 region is CASSEGRQGYEQYF. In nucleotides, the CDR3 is TGTGCCAGCAGTGAAGGTAGACAGGGCTACGAGCAGTACTTC.

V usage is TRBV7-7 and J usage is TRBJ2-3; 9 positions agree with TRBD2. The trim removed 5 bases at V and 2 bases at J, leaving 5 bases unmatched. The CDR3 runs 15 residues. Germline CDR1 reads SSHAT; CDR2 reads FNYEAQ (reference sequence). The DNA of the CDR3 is TGTGCCAGCAGCCCGGGACTAGCAAACACAGATACGCAGTATTTT. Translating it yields CASSPGLANTDTQYF.

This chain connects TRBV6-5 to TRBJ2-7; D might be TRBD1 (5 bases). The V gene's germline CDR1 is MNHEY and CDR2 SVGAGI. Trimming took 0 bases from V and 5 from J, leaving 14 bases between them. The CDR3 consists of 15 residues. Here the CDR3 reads CASSYSVQGGHEQYF. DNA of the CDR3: TGTGCCAGCAGTTACTCAGTCCAGGGCGGACACGAGCAGTACTTC.

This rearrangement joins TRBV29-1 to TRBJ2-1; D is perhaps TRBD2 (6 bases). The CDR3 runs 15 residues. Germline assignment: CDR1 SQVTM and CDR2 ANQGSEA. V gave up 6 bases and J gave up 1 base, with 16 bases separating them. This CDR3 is CSVDRRSGSYNEQFF. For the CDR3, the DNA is TGCAGCGTCGATCGACGAAGCGGGTCCTACAATGAGCAGTTCTTC.

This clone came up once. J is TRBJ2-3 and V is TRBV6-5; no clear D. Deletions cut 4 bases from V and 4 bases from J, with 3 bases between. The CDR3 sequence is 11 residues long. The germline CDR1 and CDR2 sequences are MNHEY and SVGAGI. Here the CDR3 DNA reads TGTGCCAGCAGTTCCCCAGATACGCAGTATTTT. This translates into CASSSPDTQYF.

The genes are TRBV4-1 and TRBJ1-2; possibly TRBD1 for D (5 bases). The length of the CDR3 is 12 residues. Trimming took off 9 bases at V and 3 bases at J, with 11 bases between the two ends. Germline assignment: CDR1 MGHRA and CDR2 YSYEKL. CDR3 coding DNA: TGCGCCAGTGTCGGGGGGGACTATGGCTACACCTTC. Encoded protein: CASVGGDYGYTF.

In nucleotides, the CDR3 is TGCGCCAGCAGCCCAGGCAGGGCTAGTAGGAGGAATGAGCAGTTCTTC. The encoded protein is CASSPGRASRRNEQFF. This chain uses TRBV4-1 with TRBJ2-1; tentatively, D is TRBD1 or TRBD2 (5 bases each). CDR3 length: 16 residues. Germline values: CDR1 MGHRA, CDR2 YSYEKL. Trimming left V 4 bases short and J 7 bases short, with 20 bases between.

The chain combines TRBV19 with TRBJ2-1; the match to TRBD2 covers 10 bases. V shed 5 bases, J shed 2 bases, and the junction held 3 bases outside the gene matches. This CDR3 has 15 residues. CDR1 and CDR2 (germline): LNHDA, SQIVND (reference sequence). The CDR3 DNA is TGTGCCAGTAGTTCTAGCGGGAGTCCCTACAATGAGCAGTTCTTC. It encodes CASSSSGSPYNEQFF.

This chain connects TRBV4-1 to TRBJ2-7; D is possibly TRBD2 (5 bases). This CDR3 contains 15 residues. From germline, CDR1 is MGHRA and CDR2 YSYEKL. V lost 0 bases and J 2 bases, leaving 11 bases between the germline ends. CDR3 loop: CASSQDKETTYEQYF. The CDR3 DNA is TGCGCCAGCAGCCAAGATAAGGAGACTACCTACGAGCAGTACTTC.

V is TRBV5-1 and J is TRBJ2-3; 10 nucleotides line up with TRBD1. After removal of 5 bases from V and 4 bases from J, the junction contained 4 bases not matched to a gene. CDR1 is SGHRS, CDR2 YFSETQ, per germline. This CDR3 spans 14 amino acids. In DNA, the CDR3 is TGCGCCAGCAGTAACGGACAGGGGGCAGATACGCAGTATTTT. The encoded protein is CASSNGQGADTQYF.

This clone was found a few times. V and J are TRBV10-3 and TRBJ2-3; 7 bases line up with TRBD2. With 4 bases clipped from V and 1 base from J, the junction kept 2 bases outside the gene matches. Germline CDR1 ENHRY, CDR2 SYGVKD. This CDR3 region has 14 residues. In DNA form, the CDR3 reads TGTGCCATCAGTGGAAGCGGGGGCACAGATACGCAGTATTTT. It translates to CAISGSGGTDTQYF.

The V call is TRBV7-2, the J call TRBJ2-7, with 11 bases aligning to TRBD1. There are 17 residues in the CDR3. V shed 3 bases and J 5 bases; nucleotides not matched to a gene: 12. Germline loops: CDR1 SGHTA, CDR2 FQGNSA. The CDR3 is CASSFFTGTGGRNEQYF. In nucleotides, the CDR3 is TGTGCCAGCAGCTTTTTTACCGGGACAGGGGGGAGGAACGAGCAGTACTTC.